This T cell receptor (beta chain) was obtained from a study of blood T cells in healthy people across ages. Regarding the study as a whole: Because donor CMV status was unknown, expanded clonotype changes were possibly confounded.

This clonotype appeared a few times. Its antigen is currently unknown. A second PCR of about 7 to 11 cycles used a sample-barcoded 5' primer and a J-beta primer mix. Every cDNA molecule carried a tag from a template-switch adaptor bearing 12 random nucleotides. TCRdb reprocessed the 5' RACE reads via MiXCR and lists one record per CDR3 protein. The data show 1.6 million or so distinct CDR3 sequences, roughly a third seen once. Trimming stripped 0 bases from V and 2 bases from J, with 18 bases between. CDR1 and CDR2 (germline): DFQATT, SNEGSKA (reference sequence). The CDR3 contains 17 residues. The chain couples TRBV20-1 to TRBJ2-3; weak D call: TRBD2 (6 bases). The receptor was isolated from a woman aged 25-40 years in good health. The sample comprised blood. The CDR3 reads CSARDRDNSGITDTQYF. The CDR3, as DNA: TGCAGTGCTAGAGATCGGGATAATAGCGGAATCACAGATACGCAGTATTTT.